A selection of T cell receptor beta chains follows, all from one sample in a study of Ad26.COV2.S vaccination and SARS-CoV-2 variants. Libraries were prepared by immunoSEQ multiplex PCR; TCRdb keeps only in-frame clonotypes and omits some of them. This sample yields some 520,000 clones, of which approximately 88% are seen a single time; 9.5% to 15% belongs to the top ten. This specimen consisted of peripheral blood, obtained in a trial of Ad26.COV2.S vaccine versus placebo. The receptors originated from a person aged 18-60 years who received the Ad26.COV2.S COVID-19 vaccine or a placebo. The CDR3 runs from the conserved cysteine through the conserved F or W. For some rows the clone size is stated as once, few or many, or as a class when expanded; others skip it.

CDR3	V	size	J
CASSLSTRNYGYTF	TRBV28	NA	TRBJ1-2
CASSMGNPNEQFF	TRBV19	NA	TRBJ2-1
CASSLGQGAGGYTF	TRBV5-4	once	TRBJ1-2
CASSLELGGKSEQYF	TRBV5-8	NA	TRBJ2-7
CASSQTGYPMAKNIQYF	TRBV3-1/TRBV3-2	once	TRBJ2-4
CASTKTSGVTDTQYF	TRBV7-2	NA	TRBJ2-3
CASSPTGYSGANVLTF	TRBV6-2/TRBV6-3	NA	TRBJ2-6
CASSQDRRDGGYTF	TRBV4-2	NA	TRBJ1-2
CSALAADTQYF	TRBV20-1	few	TRBJ2-3
CAHGGRGYEQYF	TRBV7-6	NA	TRBJ2-7
CASSPGGARVEKLFF	TRBV18	NA	TRBJ1-4
CASSPGQGHSYNEQFF	TRBV28	NA	TRBJ2-1
CASSSAGWADTQYF	TRBV7-3	NA	TRBJ2-3
CASSYDKNNNEQFF	TRBV6-5	NA	TRBJ2-1
CSVNRGRETQYF	TRBV29-1	NA	TRBJ2-5
CSGGTMNTEAFF	TRBV29-1	NA	TRBJ1-1
CASSQPPMRETQYF	TRBV7-2	NA	TRBJ2-5
CASRPGTGGSQYF	TRBV11-1	NA	TRBJ2-7
CAPGGQLSGTDTQYF	TRBV5-4	NA	TRBJ2-3
CASSQDSRQGYEQYF	TRBV4-1	NA	TRBJ2-7
CASSYRGMRELFF	TRBV11-2	once	TRBJ2-2
CATESGPSNQPQHF	TRBV11-2	NA	TRBJ1-5
CADPGFNEQFF	TRBV24-1	NA	TRBJ2-1
CASSPQPGTASIQYF	TRBV11-3	NA	TRBJ2-4
CASSRTDTQYF	TRBV19	NA	TRBJ2-3
CASSPIRGRYGYTF	TRBV2	NA	TRBJ1-2
CASSIRGNNSPLHF	TRBV27	NA	TRBJ1-6
CASSRDRQSYEQYF	TRBV10-3	NA	TRBJ2-7
CASGLVGGNEQFF	TRBV12-5	NA	TRBJ2-1
CASSPRLYNEQFF	TRBV5-6	NA	TRBJ2-1
CATSQGGEQYF	TRBV24-1	NA	TRBJ2-7
CASSWGTSGTGELFF	TRBV5-1	NA	TRBJ2-2
CASSVVEAGELFF	TRBV9	NA	TRBJ2-2
CASSDLGWESNNEQFF	TRBV2	NA	TRBJ2-1
CASTLRGMGNIQYF	TRBV28	NA	TRBJ2-4
CASSGLALTDTQYF	TRBV28	NA	TRBJ2-3
CASSQGDQDGQQFF	TRBV4-1	NA	TRBJ2-1
CASSLNSYNEQFF	TRBV6-2/TRBV6-3	NA	TRBJ2-1
CASITPPGANVLTF	TRBV7-2	NA	TRBJ2-6
CASNNFRGDRGYGYTF	TRBV19	NA	TRBJ1-2
CSVVLYSNTGELFF	TRBV29-1	once	TRBJ2-2
CASSLSAGQRATYEQYF	TRBV27	NA	TRBJ2-7
CASSTGFYGYTF	TRBV3-1/TRBV3-2	few	TRBJ1-2
CASSPPLRGWETQYF	TRBV21-1	NA	TRBJ2-5
CASSAQGGTEAFF	TRBV5-4	NA	TRBJ1-1
CASSHGRRGPNPANEQFF	TRBV27	NA	TRBJ2-1
CASSAYRDTGELFF	TRBV7-3	NA	TRBJ2-2
CATPGRGTDTQYF	TRBV21-1	NA	TRBJ2-3
CASSSYRDGEQFF	TRBV7-7	NA	TRBJ2-1
CASSLGTDISYEQYF	TRBV11-1	NA	TRBJ2-7
CASSFNDIPNEKLFF	TRBV28	NA	TRBJ1-4
CASSYYSNQPQHF	TRBV6-2/TRBV6-3	NA	TRBJ1-5
CASSPQGTGASNQPQHF	TRBV28	NA	TRBJ1-5
CASKEGQVYTGELFF	TRBV19	NA	TRBJ2-2
CASSLDPQSNQPQHF	TRBV5-1	NA	TRBJ1-5
CSGDSGRALGNEQFF	TRBV29-1	NA	TRBJ2-1
CASSPRQTSNQPQHF	TRBV6-5	NA	TRBJ1-5